The following is a T cell receptor beta chain sequence with its context. Antigen unknown. This sample was taken from a study of CD8+ T cells in alopecia areata. Study background: It was oral tofacitinib, at 5 to 10 mg twice daily, that treated patients received.

Treatment denoted: oral pan-JAK inhibitor, 5-10 mg twice daily. The study team obtained lesional scalp punch biopsies and peripheral blood from alopecia areata patients. Overall study findings and caveats: Among the top 100, expanded CD8+ clones were significantly decreased by tofacitinib, as was scalp clonality.

Extraction and reverse transcription of RNA yielded cDNA as the sequencing template. TCRdb's copy holds only in-frame clones and misses some; the assay was immunoSEQ multiplex PCR. In the table there are around 100,000 clones, more than 75% of which are singletons. The V end was cut by 3 bases, the J end by 8 bases, with 27 bases between. CDR1 and CDR2 from the germline V gene are SGDLS and YYNGEE. The CDR3 spans 18 residues. The clonotype was recovered from a human donor with alopecia areata. This sample comprised CD8+ T cells sorted from blood, obtained at roughly week 30, from a patient treated with tofacitinib. The rearrangement uses TRBV9 and TRBJ2-1; the D gene is possibly TRBD2 (6 bases). The CDR3 region is CASSALTSGTGGIYEQFF. CDR3 nucleotide sequence: TGTGCCAGCAGCGCCTTAACCTCCGGGACTGGGGGAATCTATGAGCAGTTCTTC.